This T cell receptor beta chain was observed in a study of shared clonotypes between healthy human individuals. Whole-study context: CD4 naive and memory got three plates each, CD8 naive two, CD8 memory one.

The naive CD8 subset, CD45RO-negative cells positively selected for CCR7, excluded terminally differentiated effector memory CD45RA+ cells. Donation came from healthy HIV-negative adults that had no recent acute infections or vaccinations. Trimming cost V 0 bases and J 5 bases; bases outside gene matches: 8. This CDR3 region has 17 residues. Per germline, CDR1 SGDLS and CDR2 YYNGEE. This table comes from immunoSEQ multiplex PCR, and its TCRdb copy is limited to in-frame clones, with some not included. The top ten hold about 0.22% of the sample, which has about 800,000 clones, roughly 96% seen once. The TCR sequence derives from a man under 40 in good health. The chain links TRBV9 to TRBJ2-1; 10 bases are shared with TRBD2. The sample taken for sequencing was naive CD8+ T cells sorted from blood. CDR3 loop: CASSVGPLAGEDNEQFF. The CDR3 bases are TGTGCCAGCAGCGTAGGCCCTCTAGCGGGAGAGGACAATGAGCAGTTCTTC. Filled out from reference TRBV9 and TRBJ2-1, the complete variable domain reads DSGVTQTPKHLITATGQRVTLRCSPRSGDLSVYWYQQSLDQGLQFLIQYYNGEERAKGNILERFSAQQFPDLHSELNLSSLELGDSALYFCASSVGPLAGEDNEQFFGPGTRLTVL.